A selection of T cell receptor beta chains follows, all from one sample in a study of blood T cell repertoires in COVID-19. Generated by immunoSEQ multiplex PCR, the TCRdb table keeps only in-frame clones and is missing some. This table has about 42,000 clones, roughly nine tenths appearing once. What was sequenced was peripheral blood. The receptor set was obtained from a man aged 25 to 40 with active or convalescent COVID-19. Each CDR3 is given with its conserved first and last residue. A D gene is named only where the DNA matches it firmly. The size field is filled for only some rows; it gives once, few, many or a size class.

TRBV5-1	TRBJ2-2	NA	once	CASSLRDTGELFF	TGCGCCAGCAGCTTACGGGACACCGGGGAGCTGTTTTTT
TRBV10-1	TRBJ1-4	NA	NA	CASSEPAGWQEHYEKLFF	TGCGCCAGCAGTGAGCCCGCGGGTTGGCAAGAGCATTATGAAAAACTGTTTTTT
TRBV7-9	TRBJ1-4	NA	NA	CASSPQSGDNEKLFF	TGTGCCAGCAGCCCACAAAGCGGAGATAATGAAAAACTGTTTTTT
TRBV7-2	TRBJ2-1	TRBD2	NA	CASSFITGLGGDEQFF	TGTGCCAGCAGCTTTATAACGGGACTGGGGGGGGATGAGCAGTTCTTC
TRBV7-9	TRBJ2-2	TRBD1	NA	CASSSRQGNTGELFF	TGTGCCAGCAGCTCGAGACAGGGGAACACCGGGGAGCTGTTTTTT
TRBV5-4	TRBJ2-2	NA	NA	CASSLELATNTGELFF	TGTGCCAGCAGCTTGGAACTAGCTACGAACACCGGGGAGCTGTTTTTT
TRBV18	TRBJ1-1	TRBD1	NA	CASSPTPGQGKTEAFF	TGTGCCAGCTCACCCACCCCCGGACAGGGAAAGACTGAAGCTTTCTTT
TRBV29-1	TRBJ1-1	TRBD1	NA	CSARRQGTEAFF	TGCAGCGCTCGGCGACAGGGCACTGAAGCTTTCTTT
TRBV7-2	TRBJ2-2	NA	NA	CASSLVSRGPTGELFF	TGTGCCAGCAGCTTAGTATCGCGGGGACCAACCGGGGAGCTGTTTTTT
TRBV27	TRBJ1-5	NA	NA	CASSFRGQPQHF	TGTGCCAGCAGTTTTCGGGGTCAGCCCCAGCATTTT
TRBV13	TRBJ1-1	NA	NA	CASSFLLMSDTEAFF	TGTGCCAGCAGCTTCCTATTAATGTCGGACACTGAAGCTTTCTTT
TRBV20-1	TRBJ2-3	TRBD2	NA	CSASRTSGFDDTQYF	TGCAGTGCTAGTCGGACTAGCGGGTTTGATGATACGCAGTATTTT
TRBV27	TRBJ2-2	NA	NA	CASSVQGNTGELFF	TGTGCCAGCAGTGTACAGGGAAACACCGGGGAGCTGTTTTTT
TRBV25-1	TRBJ2-3	NA	NA	CASSSRGHPPSTDTQYF	TGTGCCAGCAGTAGCAGGGGACATCCTCCTAGCACAGATACGCAGTATTTT
TRBV7-3	TRBJ1-1	NA	NA	CASSFGGNTEAFF	TGTGCCAGCAGCTTCGGGGGGAACACTGAAGCTTTCTTT
TRBV18	TRBJ1-3	TRBD1	NA	CASSPDRAAGNTIYF	TGTGCCAGCTCACCTGACAGGGCGGCAGGAAACACCATATATTTT
TRBV11-2	TRBJ2-7	NA	NA	CASSLRGFSSYEQYF	TGTGCCAGCAGCTTAAGGGGCTTCAGCTCCTACGAGCAGTACTTC
TRBV5-1	TRBJ2-5	NA	NA	CASSSTGPETQYF	TGCGCCAGCAGCTCTACAGGGCCGGAGACCCAGTACTTC
TRBV6-6	TRBJ1-6	TRBD1	few	CASSRVGQGNSPLHF	TGTGCCAGCAGTCGCGTCGGACAGGGAAATTCACCCCTCCACTTT
TRBV7-9	TRBJ2-1	NA	NA	CASSPQGWDEQFF	TGTGCCAGCAGCCCCCAGGGGTGGGATGAGCAGTTCTTC
TRBV28	TRBJ1-2	NA	NA	CATGGAYGYTF	TGTGCCACCGGGGGGGCCTATGGCTACACCTTC
TRBV9	TRBJ1-6	TRBD1	NA	CASSVDGRGHDNSPLHF	TGTGCCAGCAGCGTAGATGGCAGGGGGCACGATAATTCACCCCTCCACTTT
TRBV10-3	TRBJ2-1	NA	NA	CAISESGGGNYNEQFF	TGTGCCATCAGTGAGTCGGGAGGGGGTAACTACAATGAGCAGTTCTTC
TRBV6-5	TRBJ2-1	TRBD1	NA	CASSPDRLGQFF	TGTGCCAGCAGCCCGGACAGGTTAGGGCAGTTCTTC
TRBV29-1	TRBJ2-1	TRBD1	once	CSVGSQGAYEQFF	TGCAGCGTTGGAAGTCAGGGGGCATACGAGCAGTTCTTC
TRBV19	TRBJ1-6	NA	NA	CASSPSTGYNSPLHF	TGTGCCAGTAGTCCGAGCACAGGGTATAATTCACCCCTCCACTTT
TRBV28	TRBJ1-1	TRBD1	NA	CASSFNRGGTEAFF	TGTGCCAGCAGTTTTAACAGGGGGGGTACTGAAGCTTTCTTT
TRBV4-1	TRBJ1-3	TRBD1	once	CASSQQTGYSGNTIYF	TGCGCCAGCAGCCAACAGACAGGGTACTCTGGAAACACCATATATTTT
TRBV5-1	TRBJ2-5	TRBD1	NA	CASSLVGDRWETQYF	TGCGCCAGCAGCCTTGTTGGGGACAGGTGGGAGACCCAGTACTTC
TRBV10-3	TRBJ1-1	NA	NA	CAISERGGRAEAFF	TGTGCCATCAGTGAGCGAGGGGGTAGGGCTGAAGCTTTCTTT
TRBV4-3	TRBJ2-3	TRBD1	NA	CASSPRQGAADGVNTQYF	TGCGCCAGCAGCCCTCGACAGGGGGCGGCGGACGGGGTCAATACGCAGTATTTT